This TCR beta chain was captured in a study of CD8+ T cells in alopecia areata. The treatment here: oral pan-JAK inhibitor, 5-10 mg twice daily. Comments on this clone: Its antigen is unknown.

Findings and caveats of the study: It was less clear whether patients shared TCRs than it was in mice, possibly because of HLA. Many expanded lesional clones persisted during tofacitinib (in both scalp and blood). Within the top 100, expanded CD8+ clones significantly decreased with tofacitinib, as did scalp clonality.

The V and J ends lost 2 bases and 1 base respectively, with 11 bases between them. Germline V gives CDR1 SQVTM, CDR2 ANQGSEA. This CDR3 contains 14 residues. Extracted from the samples, RNA was reverse transcribed into cDNA to serve as the sequencing template. The method was immunoSEQ multiplex PCR; TCRdb's version includes in-frame clones alone and lacks a portion of them. The repertoire has about 190,000 clones, 50% to 75% of them found once; the top ten carry 4% to 5%. V and J are TRBV29-1 and TRBJ1-1, with unresolved D. The sequence was obtained from a human donor with alopecia areata. The specimen was CD4+ T cells sorted from blood, collected at week 4, from a patient treated with tofacitinib. CDR3 loop: CSVELRVGNTEAFF. Here the CDR3 DNA reads TGCAGCGTTGAACTACGGGTCGGGAACACTGAAGCTTTCTTT.